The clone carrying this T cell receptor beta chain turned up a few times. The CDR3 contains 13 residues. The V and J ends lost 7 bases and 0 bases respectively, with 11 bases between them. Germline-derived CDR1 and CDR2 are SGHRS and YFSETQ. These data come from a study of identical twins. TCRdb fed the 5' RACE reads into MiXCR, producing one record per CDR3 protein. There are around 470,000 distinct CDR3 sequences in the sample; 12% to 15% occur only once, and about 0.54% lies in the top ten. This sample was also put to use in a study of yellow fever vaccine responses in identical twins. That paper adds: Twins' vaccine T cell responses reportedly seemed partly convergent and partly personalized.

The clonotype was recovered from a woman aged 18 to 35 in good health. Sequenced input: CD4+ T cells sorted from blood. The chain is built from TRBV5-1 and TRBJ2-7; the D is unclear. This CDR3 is CASSETNSYEQYF. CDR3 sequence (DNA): TGCGCCAGCTCAGAGACCAACTCCTACGAGCAGTACTTC.